These 28 T cell receptor beta chains came from one sample sequenced in a study of T cell responses to AZD1222 COVID-19 vaccine. TCRdb keeps only in-frame clones here, not all; method: immunoSEQ multiplex PCR. The sample has 40,000 to 60,000 clones; 70% to 90% are singletons. Sequencing used peripheral blood, obtained 28 days after the second AZD1222 dose. These receptors came from an adult who received the AZD1222 COVID-19 vaccine.

This clone came up a few times. This rearrangement joins TRBV7-2 to TRBJ1-1; D might be TRBD1 (5 bases). Germline V CDR1 and CDR2: SGHTA, FQGNSA. Trimming took off 1 base at V and 6 bases at J, with 12 bases between the two ends. The CDR3 runs to 14 residues. The CDR3 sequence is CASSLDRMVAEAFF. CDR3 sequence (DNA): TGTGCCAGCAGCTTAGACAGGATGGTCGCTGAAGCTTTCTTT.

As for this clone: This sample includes further DNA sequences coding for the same CDR3. The chain joins TRBV29-1 to TRBJ2-7; D is possibly TRBD1 (5 bases). The CDR3 is made up of 11 amino acids. V shed 3 bases and J shed 4 bases, with 7 bases lying between them. Germline V gene data show CDR1 as SQVTM and CDR2 as ANQGSEA. The CDR3 coding sequence is TGCAGCGTTGAGGGGCGTTACGAGCAGTACTTC. It translates to CSVEGRYEQYF.

The chain carries TRBV19 and TRBJ1-4; tentative D call: TRBD1 (5 bases). Germline V CDR1 and CDR2: LNHDA, SQIVND (reference sequence). Trimming shortened V by 4 bases and J by 1 base, and 13 bases separated the two germline ends. The CDR3 runs to 16 residues. CDR3: CASSTAGSRTNEKLFF. CDR3 DNA sequence: TGTGCCAGTAGTACCGCAGGGAGCCGAACTAATGAAAAACTGTTTTTT. The complete variable domain, with remaining parts taken from reference TRBV19 and TRBJ1-4, reads DGGITQSPKYLFRKEGQNVTLSCEQNLNHDAMYWYRQDPGQGLRLIYYSQIVNDFQKGDIAEGYSVSREKKESFPLTVTSAQKNPTAFYLCASSTAGSRTNEKLFFGSGTQLSVL.

The chain employs TRBV10-3 and TRBJ2-1; D not certain. V was clipped by 0 bases and J by 10 bases, with 4 bases between them. Germline V gene lookup returns CDR1 ENHRY and CDR2 SYGVKD. The CDR3 loop spans 11 amino acids. The CDR3 region is CAISESGEQFF. The CDR3 DNA sequence: TGTGCCATCAGTGAGTCGGGGGAGCAGTTCTTC.

This chain connects TRBV6-5 to TRBJ2-7; no clear D gene. V was trimmed by 2 bases and J by 2 bases, leaving 13 bases between them. The CDR3 length is 15 residues. Germline CDR1 is MNHEY and CDR2 is SVGAGI. The DNA of the CDR3 is TGTGCCAGCAGTTACGGGCCGGGCGCCACCTACGAGCAGTACTTC. Amino acids: CASSYGPGATYEQYF.

Only one count was recorded for this clone. J is TRBJ2-3 and V is TRBV7-2; TRBD2 agrees at 8 bases. The CDR3 has 16 residues. V dropped 7 bases and J dropped 1; count of bases not matched to a gene: 10. Germline V gives CDR1 SGHTA, CDR2 FQGNSA. CDR3 in amino acids: CASTSLAGGGTDTQYF. The CDR3 DNA follows: TGTGCCAGCACCTCCCTGGCGGGAGGCGGCACAGATACGCAGTATTTT.

This clone was seen a handful of times. V and J are TRBV6-5 and TRBJ1-5; no firm D call. Trimming left V 6 bases short and J 0 bases short, with 12 bases between. Per the germline V gene, CDR1 is MNHEY and CDR2 is SVGAGI. The CDR3 is 15 residues long. CDR3 in amino acids: CASRGSRFSNQPQHF. The CDR3 DNA is TGTGCCAGCAGGGGCAGCAGGTTTAGCAATCAGCCCCAGCATTTT.

This chain links TRBV19 with TRBJ2-3; D is unresolved. The V end lost 2 bases, the J end lost 1 base, and 10 bases lay between the germline ends. CDR3 size: 15 residues. Germline CDR1 reads LNHDA; CDR2 reads SQIVND (reference sequence). CDR3 loop: CASSISSFGTDTQYF. CDR3 nucleotides: TGTGCCAGTAGTATAAGTAGCTTTGGCACAGATACGCAGTATTTT.

The rearrangement uses TRBV7-9 and TRBJ2-5, with D perhaps being TRBD1 or TRBD2 (5 bases each). V shed 5 bases and J shed 0 bases, with 16 bases lying between them. Germline V gene lookup returns CDR1 SEHNR and CDR2 FQNEAQ (reference sequence). This CDR3 contains 16 residues. CDR3 region: CASSNLGAAYQETQYF. In DNA, the CDR3 is TGTGCCAGCAGCAACCTCGGGGCCGCGTACCAAGAGACCCAGTACTTC.

This clone appeared a few times. The gene calls are TRBV18 and TRBJ1-4; D remains unclear. V was trimmed by 2 bases and J by 5 bases, leaving 12 bases between them. Looked up from germline, CDR1 is KGHSH and CDR2 is LQKENI. CDR3 length: 15 amino acids. CDR3 amino acids: CASSPGPRGNEKLFF. CDR3 DNA: TGTGCCAGCTCACCAGGTCCCCGTGGAAATGAAAAACTGTTTTTT.

The rearrangement uses TRBV29-1 and TRBJ1-1; D is unclear. CDR3 length equals 11 residues. Trimming removed 7 bases from V and 1 base from J, with 7 bases in between. Germline V CDR1 and CDR2: SQVTM, ANQGSEA. Here the CDR3 DNA reads TGCAGCGCGCTGGGGAACACTGAAGCTTTCTTT. This translates into CSALGNTEAFF. The full variable domain, its missing parts supplied by reference TRBV29-1 and TRBJ1-1, is SAVISQKPSRDICQRGTSLTIQCQVDSQVTMMFWYRQQPGQSLTLIATANQGSEATYESGFVIDKFPISRPNLTFSTLTVSNMSPEDSSIYLCSALGNTEAFFGQGTRLTVV.

This chain uses TRBV19 with TRBJ2-1; possibly TRBD1 or TRBD2 for D (5 bases each). The V gene's germline CDR1 is LNHDA and CDR2 SQIVND (reference sequence). The CDR3 runs to 14 residues. V lost 6 bases, J lost 3 bases, and 12 bases lay in between. The CDR3 DNA sequence: TGTGCCAGTAGACCGGGACCACTCTACAATGAGCAGTTCTTC. Translating it yields CASRPGPLYNEQFF. The full variable domain, completed using reference TRBV19 and TRBJ2-1, is DGGITQSPKYLFRKEGQNVTLSCEQNLNHDAMYWYRQDPGQGLRLIYYSQIVNDFQKGDIAEGYSVSREKKESFPLTVTSAQKNPTAFYLCASRPGPLYNEQFFGPGTRLTVL.

The chain joins TRBV28 to TRBJ1-5; D is unresolved. The CDR3 is 16 residues long. V was clipped by 3 bases and J by 5 bases, with 17 bases between them. The germline V gene has CDR1 MDHEN and CDR2 SYDVKM. The DNA of the CDR3 is TGTGCCAGCAGTTTCTTCAGTCTAATTAAATATCAGCCCCAGCATTTT. As protein: CASSFFSLIKYQPQHF.

CDR3: CASSLVFGRAYEAFF. CDR3 nucleotides: TGTGCCAGCAGCTTAGTATTTGGCCGGGCCTACGAAGCTTTCTTT. The gene calls are TRBV7-2 and TRBJ1-1; D uncertain. This CDR3 is 15 amino acids long. V was pared by 1 base and J by 8 bases, with 17 bases between. Germline CDR1 SGHTA, CDR2 FQGNSA. Full variable domain (rest looked up from reference TRBV7-2 and TRBJ1-1): GAGVSQSPSNKVTEKGKDVELRCDPISGHTALYWYRQSLGQGLEFLIYFQGNSAPDKSGLPSDRFSAERTGGSVSTLTIQRTQQEDSAVYLCASSLVFGRAYEAFFGQGTRLTVV.

This clone has a handful of counts. This chain uses TRBV28 with TRBJ2-1; 8 bases are a match to TRBD1. There are 15 residues in the CDR3. Germline V gene sequence: CDR1 MDHEN, CDR2 SYDVKM. Trimming at V came to 1 base and at J to 6 bases, leaving 5 bases not matched to a gene. The CDR3 reads CASSLSGGGGNEQFF. The CDR3 DNA reads as TGTGCCAGCAGTTTATCAGGGGGCGGAGGCAATGAGCAGTTCTTC.

V is TRBV5-6 and J is TRBJ1-2; the D is unclear. V was clipped by 0 bases and J by 2 bases, with 5 bases between them. Germline lookup yields CDR1 SGHDT and CDR2 YYEEEE. This CDR3 spans 13 amino acids. The DNA for the CDR3 is TGTGCCAGCAGCTTGGGAGCGAACTATGGCTACACCTTC. Translated, it gives CASSLGANYGYTF.

This chain uses TRBV28 with TRBJ2-7; possibly TRBD1 for D (9 bases). V lost 5 bases and J lost 3, with 20 bases in between. The V gene's germline CDR1 is MDHEN and CDR2 SYDVKM. The CDR3 contains 16 residues. CDR3 nucleotides: TGTGCCAGCAGTGGGACAGGGCGGGGGGTCCACTACGAGCAGTACTTC. It encodes CASSGTGRGVHYEQYF.

This clone appeared a few times. V usage is TRBV5-5 and J usage is TRBJ2-1; no firm D call. Germline values: CDR1 SGHKS, CDR2 YYEKEE (reference sequence). The CDR3 loop spans 13 amino acids. The V and J ends lost 4 bases and 5 bases respectively, with 10 bases between them. CDR3 DNA sequence: TGTGCCAGCAGCCCCCCGTGGCACAATGAGCAGTTCTTC. This codes for CASSPPWHNEQFF.

This sequence joins TRBV7-2 and TRBJ2-1; 9 bases map to TRBD2. Germline CDR1 SGHTA, CDR2 FQGNSA. The CDR3 extends over 15 amino acids. The trim removed 5 bases at V and 6 bases at J, leaving 8 bases unmatched. The CDR3 sequence is CASSAASGIGNEQFF. The CDR3 nucleotides are TGTGCCAGCAGCGCCGCTAGCGGGATAGGCAATGAGCAGTTCTTC.

The chain combines TRBV7-9 with TRBJ2-1; D gene unclear. Germline values: CDR1 SEHNR, CDR2 FQNEAQ (reference sequence). The CDR3 is 15 residues long. V was trimmed by 0 bases and J by 3 bases, leaving 9 bases between them. CDR3 residues: CASSLAGSHYNEQFF. The CDR3 bases are TGTGCCAGCAGCTTAGCTGGCAGCCACTACAATGAGCAGTTCTTC.

V gene TRBV5-1 combines with J gene TRBJ2-2, with D uncertain. The germline V gene encodes CDR1 SGHRS and CDR2 YFSETQ. The CDR3 covers 15 residues. Trimming took off 2 bases at V and 0 bases at J, with 8 bases between the two ends. CDR3 in amino acids: CASSLADANTGELFF. The DNA for the CDR3 is TGCGCCAGCAGCTTAGCCGACGCGAACACCGGGGAGCTGTTTTTT.

The rearrangement links TRBV7-8 to TRBJ2-1, with 14 bases fitting TRBD2. The CDR3 spans 18 residues. Germline loops: CDR1 SGHVS, CDR2 FQNEAQ. Trimming cost V 4 bases and J 6 bases; bases outside gene matches: 11. The DNA for the CDR3 is TGTGCCAGCAGCTCGGGACTAGCGGGAGAGGGGGGGCTCAATGAGCAGTTCTTC. Translated, it gives CASSSGLAGEGGLNEQFF. Full variable domain (missing parts from reference TRBV7-8 and TRBJ2-1): GAGVSQSPRYKVAKRGQDVALRCDPISGHVSLFWYQQALGQGPEFLTYFQNEAQLDKSGLPSDRFFAERPEGSVSTLKIQRTQQEDSAVYLCASSSGLAGEGGLNEQFFGPGTRLTVL.

The J gene is TRBJ1-4, the V gene TRBV5-6, with D unclear. Germline CDR1 and CDR2: SGHDT and YYEEEE. V lost 2 bases and J 6 bases, leaving 5 bases between the germline ends. The CDR3 runs to 12 residues. CDR3 bases: TGTGCCAGCAGCTTCGAGTATGAAAAACTGTTTTTT. Translation: CASSFEYEKLFF.

For the CDR3, the DNA is TGTGCCAGCAGCTCCGCTAGCGGGAGCGCAGATACGCAGTATTTT. Residues: CASSSASGSADTQYF. This chain joins TRBV5-4 and TRBJ2-3, with TRBD2 matching 10 bases. The germline CDR1 and CDR2 sequences are SGHNT and YYREEE (reference sequence). This CDR3 has 15 amino acids. V shed 3 bases and J 4 bases; nucleotides not matched to a gene: 5.

The chain couples TRBV28 to TRBJ1-2, with D perhaps matching TRBD1 (6 bases). Trimming left V 1 base short and J 4 bases short, with 13 bases between. Per germline, CDR1 MDHEN and CDR2 SYDVKM. This CDR3 has 15 amino acids. CDR3 in amino acids: CASSLSGGPSYGYTF. The DNA for the CDR3 is TGTGCCAGCAGTTTATCGGGGGGGCCGAGCTATGGCTACACCTTC.

The rearrangement uses TRBV28 and TRBJ1-5, with D unresolved. V was cut by 3 bases and J by 0 bases, with 3 bases left in between. Germline V gene sequence: CDR1 MDHEN, CDR2 SYDVKM. The CDR3 covers 13 residues. CDR3 loop: CASSLDSNQPQHF. The DNA for the CDR3 is TGTGCCAGCAGTTTGGATAGCAATCAGCCCCAGCATTTT.

This clone was recorded once. J is TRBJ1-2 and V is TRBV7-2; 8 nucleotides agree with TRBD1. Per the germline V gene, CDR1 is SGHTA and CDR2 is FQGNSA. The CDR3 runs 15 residues. With 5 bases clipped from V and 0 bases from J, the junction kept 5 bases outside the gene matches. The CDR3 spells CASSPGGTSNYGYTF. The CDR3 nucleotides read TGTGCCAGCAGCCCAGGGGGCACTTCTAACTATGGCTACACCTTC.

V is TRBV18 and J is TRBJ1-2; TRBD1 aligns across 9 bases. Germline CDR1 and CDR2: KGHSH and LQKENI. The CDR3 has 17 amino acids. V dropped 1 base and J dropped 0; count of bases not matched to a gene: 6. CDR3 sequence reads: CASSPLGQGRANYGYTF. In nucleotides, the CDR3 is TGTGCCAGCTCACCACTTGGACAGGGGAGGGCTAACTATGGCTACACCTTC.